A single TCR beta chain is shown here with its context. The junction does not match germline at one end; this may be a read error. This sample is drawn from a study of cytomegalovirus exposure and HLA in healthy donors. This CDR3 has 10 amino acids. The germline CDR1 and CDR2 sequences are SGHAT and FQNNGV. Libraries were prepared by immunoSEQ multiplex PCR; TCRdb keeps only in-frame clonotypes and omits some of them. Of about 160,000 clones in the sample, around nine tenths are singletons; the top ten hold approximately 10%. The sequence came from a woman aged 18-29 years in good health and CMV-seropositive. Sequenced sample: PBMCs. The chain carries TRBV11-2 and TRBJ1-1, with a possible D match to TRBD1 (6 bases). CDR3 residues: CASSLEAGAF. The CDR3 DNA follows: TGTGCCAGCAGCTTAGAGGCGGGGGCATTC.